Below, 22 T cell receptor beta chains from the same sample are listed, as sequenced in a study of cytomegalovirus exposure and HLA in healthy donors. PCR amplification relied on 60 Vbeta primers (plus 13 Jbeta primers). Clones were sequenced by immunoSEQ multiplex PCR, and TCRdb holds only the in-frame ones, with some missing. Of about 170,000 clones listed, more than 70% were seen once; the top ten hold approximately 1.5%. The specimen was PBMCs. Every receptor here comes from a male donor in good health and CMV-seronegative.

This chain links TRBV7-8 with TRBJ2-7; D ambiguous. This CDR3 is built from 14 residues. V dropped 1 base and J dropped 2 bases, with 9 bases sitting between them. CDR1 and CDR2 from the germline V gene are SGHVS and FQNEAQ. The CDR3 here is CASSLVQVAYEQYF. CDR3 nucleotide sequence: TGTGCCAGCAGCTTAGTGCAGGTAGCCTACGAGCAGTACTTC.

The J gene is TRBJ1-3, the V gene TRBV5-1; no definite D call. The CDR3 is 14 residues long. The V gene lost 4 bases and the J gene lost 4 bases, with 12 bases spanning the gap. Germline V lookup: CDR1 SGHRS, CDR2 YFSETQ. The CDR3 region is CASSPTGVGNTIYF. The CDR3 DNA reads TGCGCCAGCAGCCCCACCGGGGTCGGAAACACCATATATTTT.

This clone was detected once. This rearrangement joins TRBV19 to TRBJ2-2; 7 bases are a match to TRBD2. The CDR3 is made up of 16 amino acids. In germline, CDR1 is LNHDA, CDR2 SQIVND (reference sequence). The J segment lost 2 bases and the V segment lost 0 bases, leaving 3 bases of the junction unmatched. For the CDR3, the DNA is TGTGCCAGTAGTATAGAAGCGGGGTCAAACACCGGGGAGCTGTTTTTT. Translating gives CASSIEAGSNTGELFF. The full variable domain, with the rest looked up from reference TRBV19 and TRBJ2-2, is DGGITQSPKYLFRKEGQNVTLSCEQNLNHDAMYWYRQDPGQGLRLIYYSQIVNDFQKGDIAEGYSVSREKKESFPLTVTSAQKNPTAFYLCASSIEAGSNTGELFFGEGSRLTVL.

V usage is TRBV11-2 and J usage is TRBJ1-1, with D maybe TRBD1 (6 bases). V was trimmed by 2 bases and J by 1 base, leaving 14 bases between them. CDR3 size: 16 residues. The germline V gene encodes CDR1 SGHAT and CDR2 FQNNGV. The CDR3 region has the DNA TGTGCCAGCAGCTTACCCCGCTCAGGGGAGAACACTGAAGCTTTCTTT. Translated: CASSLPRSGENTEAFF. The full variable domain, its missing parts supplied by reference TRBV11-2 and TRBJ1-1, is EAGVAQSPRYKIIEKRQSVAFWCNPISGHATLYWYQQILGQGPKLLIQFQNNGVVDDSQLPKDRFSAERLKGVDSTLKIQPAKLEDSAVYLCASSLPRSGENTEAFFGQGTRLTVV.

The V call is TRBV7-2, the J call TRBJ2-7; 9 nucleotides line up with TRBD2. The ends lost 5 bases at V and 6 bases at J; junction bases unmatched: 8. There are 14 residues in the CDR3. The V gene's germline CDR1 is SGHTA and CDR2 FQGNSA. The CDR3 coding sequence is TGTGCCAGCAGCGAATATAGCGGGAGCGTCGAGCAGTACTTC. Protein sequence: CASSEYSGSVEQYF.

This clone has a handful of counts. CDR3 in DNA: TGTGCCAGCAGCAGCTCAGGGGGCATGGGAAACACCATATATTTT. Translated, it gives CASSSSGGMGNTIYF. V is TRBV7-2 and J is TRBJ1-3; TRBD1 aligns across 8 bases. J was trimmed by 4 bases and V by 5 bases; bases with no gene match: 7. The CDR3 length is 15 residues. Germline CDR1 and CDR2: SGHTA and FQGNSA.

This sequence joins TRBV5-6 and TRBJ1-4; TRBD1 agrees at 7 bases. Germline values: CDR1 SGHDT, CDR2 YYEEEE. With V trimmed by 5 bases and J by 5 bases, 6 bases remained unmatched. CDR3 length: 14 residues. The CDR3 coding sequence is TGTGCCAGCAGGGCAACAGGGGTCAATGAAAAACTGTTTTTT. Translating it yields CASRATGVNEKLFF.

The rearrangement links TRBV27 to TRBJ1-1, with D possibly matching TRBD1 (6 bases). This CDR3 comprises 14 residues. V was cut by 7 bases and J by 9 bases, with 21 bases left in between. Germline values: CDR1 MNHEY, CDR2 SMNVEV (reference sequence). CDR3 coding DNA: TGTGCCAGCACCGGGGGGGAGAGGGGGGGAAAAGCTTTCTTT. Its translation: CASTGGERGGKAFF.

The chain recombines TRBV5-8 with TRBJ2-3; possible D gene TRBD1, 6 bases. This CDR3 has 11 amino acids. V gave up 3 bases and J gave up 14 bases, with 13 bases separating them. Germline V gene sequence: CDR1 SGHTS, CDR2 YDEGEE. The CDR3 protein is CASSSGAGPYF. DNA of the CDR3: TGTGCCAGCAGCTCAGGGGCAGGGCCGTATTTT.

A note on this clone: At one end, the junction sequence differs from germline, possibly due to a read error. The DNA for the CDR3 is TGTTCCAGCAGCTCCAGCGGGAGGGCCTTTACAGATACGCAGTATTTT. Protein sequence: CSSSSSGRAFTDTQYF. The chain uses TRBV7-9 and TRBJ2-3, with 10 bases that match TRBD2. Germline V gene sequence: CDR1 SEHNR, CDR2 FQNEAQ (reference sequence). This CDR3 is 16 amino acids long.

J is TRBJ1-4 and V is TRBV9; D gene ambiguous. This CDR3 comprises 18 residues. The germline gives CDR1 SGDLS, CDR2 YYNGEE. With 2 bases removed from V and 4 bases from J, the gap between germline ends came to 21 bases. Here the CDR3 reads CASSVSPMGRSGNEKLFF. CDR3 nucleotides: TGTGCCAGCAGCGTGAGCCCGATGGGGAGGTCAGGTAATGAAAAACTGTTTTTT.

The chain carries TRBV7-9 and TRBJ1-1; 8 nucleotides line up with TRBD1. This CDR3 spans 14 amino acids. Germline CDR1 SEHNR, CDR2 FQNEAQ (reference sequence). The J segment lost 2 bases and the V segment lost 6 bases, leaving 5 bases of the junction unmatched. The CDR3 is CASRKQGENTEAFF. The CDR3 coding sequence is TGTGCCAGCAGGAAACAGGGGGAAAACACTGAAGCTTTCTTT.

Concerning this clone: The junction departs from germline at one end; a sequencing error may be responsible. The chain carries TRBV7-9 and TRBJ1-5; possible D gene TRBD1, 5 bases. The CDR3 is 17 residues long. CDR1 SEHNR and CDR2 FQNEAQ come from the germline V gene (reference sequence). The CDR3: CSSSLEDNLYSNQPQHF. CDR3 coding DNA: TGTTCCAGCAGCTTAGAGGACAACCTGTATAGCAATCAGCCCCAGCATTTT. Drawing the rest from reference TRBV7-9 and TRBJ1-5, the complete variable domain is DTGVSQNPRHKITKRGQNVTFRCDPISEHNRLYWYRQTLGQGPEFLTYFQNEAQLEKSRLLSDRFSAERPKGSFSTLEIQRTEQGDSAMYLCSSSLEDNLYSNQPQHFGDGTRLSIL.

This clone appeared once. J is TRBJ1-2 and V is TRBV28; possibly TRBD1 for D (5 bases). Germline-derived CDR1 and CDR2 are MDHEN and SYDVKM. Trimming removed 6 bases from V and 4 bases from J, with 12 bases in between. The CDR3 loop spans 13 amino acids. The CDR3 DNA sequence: TGTGCCAGCAGGCCCGACAGAATCTATGGCTACACCTTC. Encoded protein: CASRPDRIYGYTF.

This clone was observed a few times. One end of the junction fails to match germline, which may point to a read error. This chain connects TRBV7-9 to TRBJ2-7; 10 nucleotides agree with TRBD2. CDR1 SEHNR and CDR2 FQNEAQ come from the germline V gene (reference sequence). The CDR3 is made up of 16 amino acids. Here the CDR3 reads CSSSLQLAGASYEQYF. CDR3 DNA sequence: TGTTCCAGCAGCTTACAGCTAGCGGGGGCTTCCTACGAGCAGTACTTC.

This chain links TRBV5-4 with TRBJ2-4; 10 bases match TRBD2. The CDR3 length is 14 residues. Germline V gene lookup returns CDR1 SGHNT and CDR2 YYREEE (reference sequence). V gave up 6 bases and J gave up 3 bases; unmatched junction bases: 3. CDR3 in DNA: TGTGCCAGCAATCTAGCGGGGGTCAAAAACATTCAGTACTTC. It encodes CASNLAGVKNIQYF.

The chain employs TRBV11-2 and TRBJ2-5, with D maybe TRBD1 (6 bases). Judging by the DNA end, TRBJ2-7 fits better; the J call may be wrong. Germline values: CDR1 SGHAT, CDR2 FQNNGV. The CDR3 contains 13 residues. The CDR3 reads CASSDGTPYEQYF. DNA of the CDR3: TGTGCCAGCAGCGACGGGACACCGTACGAGCAGTACTTC.

DNA for the CDR3: TGTGCCAGCAGTTTACAGGGTTCCTATAATTCACCCCTCCACTTT. Its translation: CASSLQGSYNSPLHF. V and J are TRBV28 and TRBJ1-6, with D perhaps TRBD1 (5 bases). Germline assignment: CDR1 MDHEN and CDR2 SYDVKM. The CDR3 totals 15 residues. Trimming took off 2 bases at V and 1 base at J, with 6 bases between the two ends.

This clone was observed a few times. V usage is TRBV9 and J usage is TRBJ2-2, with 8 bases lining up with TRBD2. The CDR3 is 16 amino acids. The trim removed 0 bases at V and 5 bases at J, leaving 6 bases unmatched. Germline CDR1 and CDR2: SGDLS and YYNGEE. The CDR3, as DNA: TGTGCCAGCAGCGTAGTCCCAGCGGGAGCTACCGGGGAGCTGTTTTTT. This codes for CASSVVPAGATGELFF. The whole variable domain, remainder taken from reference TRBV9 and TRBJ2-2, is DSGVTQTPKHLITATGQRVTLRCSPRSGDLSVYWYQQSLDQGLQFLIQYYNGEERAKGNILERFSAQQFPDLHSELNLSSLELGDSALYFCASSVVPAGATGELFFGEGSRLTVL.

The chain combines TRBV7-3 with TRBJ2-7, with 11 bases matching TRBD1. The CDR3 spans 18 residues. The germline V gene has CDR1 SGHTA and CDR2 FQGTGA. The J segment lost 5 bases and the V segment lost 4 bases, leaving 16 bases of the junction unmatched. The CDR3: CASSSLLATGQGGDEQYF. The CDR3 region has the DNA TGTGCCAGCAGCTCTCTCCTTGCGACGGGACAGGGGGGGGACGAGCAGTACTTC.

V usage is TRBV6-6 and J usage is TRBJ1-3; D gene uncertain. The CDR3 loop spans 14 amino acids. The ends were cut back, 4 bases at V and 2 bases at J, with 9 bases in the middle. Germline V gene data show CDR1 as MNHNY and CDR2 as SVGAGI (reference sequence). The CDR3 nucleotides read TGTGCCAGCAGTTCCGGGGTACCTGGAAACACCATATATTTT. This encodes CASSSGVPGNTIYF.

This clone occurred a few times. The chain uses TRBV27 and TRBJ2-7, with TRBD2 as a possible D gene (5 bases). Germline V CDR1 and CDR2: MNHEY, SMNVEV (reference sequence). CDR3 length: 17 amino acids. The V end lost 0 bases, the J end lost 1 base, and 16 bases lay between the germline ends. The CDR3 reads CASSLSALGGLSYEQYF. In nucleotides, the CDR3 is TGTGCCAGCAGTTTATCTGCTCTGGGCGGGCTTTCCTACGAGCAGTACTTC.